The clone carrying this TCR beta chain showed up just a few times. This sample is drawn from a study of T cells in Graves' hyperthyroidism and ophthalmopathy. Germline V CDR1 and CDR2: SGHAT, FQNNGV. The ends were cut back, 1 base at V and 5 bases at J, with 12 bases in the middle. The CDR3 spans 15 residues. RNA transcripts served as the template for amplifying TCR beta CDR3 regions. A set of HTBI primers served as the primers for a first-round RT-PCR of the TCR CDR3. TCRdb analysed the multiplex PCR reads with MiXCR anew, one entry per CDR3 protein. The table shows around 360,000 distinct CDR3 sequences, with 12% to 15% occurring only once.

V and J are TRBV11-2 and TRBJ2-1, with D possibly called TRBD1 or TRBD2 (6 bases each). This TCR was sampled from an older woman with Graves' ophthalmopathy. Material for sequencing was blood. The CDR3: CASSLVGGLHNEQFF. The DNA for the CDR3 is TGTGCCAGCAGCTTAGTCGGGGGCCTTCACAATGAGCAGTTCTTC.